This T cell receptor (beta chain) derives from a study of T-cell reconstitution after alpha-beta-depleted transplantation in children. Unique molecular identifiers were built into the TCRbeta library. TCRdb redid the calling of the PCR reads with MiXCR, one entry per CDR3 protein. Of 350,000 to 450,000 distinct CDR3 sequences listed, roughly 20% were seen once; the top ten hold less than 4.5%. This CDR3 contains 14 residues. The V end lost 4 bases, the J end lost 2 bases, and 12 bases lay between the germline ends. This clonotype was recorded a few times. The sequence derives from a human donor who donated a stem cell graft to a child with acute myeloid leukemia. Source: PBMCs from the stem cell graft donor, taken from the stem cell graft. The rearrangement uses TRBV12-3 or TRBV12-4 and TRBJ2-7; D perhaps matches TRBD1 (6 bases). This CDR3 is CASSSTGSTYEQYF. The CDR3 coding sequence is TGTGCCAGCAGTTCCACAGGGTCCACCTACGAGCAGTACTTC.